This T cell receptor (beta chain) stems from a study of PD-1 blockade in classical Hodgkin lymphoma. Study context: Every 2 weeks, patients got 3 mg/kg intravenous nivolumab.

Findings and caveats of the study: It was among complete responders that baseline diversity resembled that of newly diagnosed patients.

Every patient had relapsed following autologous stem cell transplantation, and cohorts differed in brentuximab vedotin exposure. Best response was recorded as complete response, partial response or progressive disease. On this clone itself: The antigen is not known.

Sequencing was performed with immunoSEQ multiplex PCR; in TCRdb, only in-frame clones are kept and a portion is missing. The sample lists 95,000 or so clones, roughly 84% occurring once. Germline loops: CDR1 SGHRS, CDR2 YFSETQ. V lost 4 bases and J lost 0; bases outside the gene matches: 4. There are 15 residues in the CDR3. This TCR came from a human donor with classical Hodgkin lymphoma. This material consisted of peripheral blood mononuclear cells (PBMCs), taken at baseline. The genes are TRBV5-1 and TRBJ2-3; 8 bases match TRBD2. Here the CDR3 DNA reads TGCGCCAGCAGCACACTAGCGGAAAGCACAGATACGCAGTATTTT. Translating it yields CASSTLAESTDTQYF. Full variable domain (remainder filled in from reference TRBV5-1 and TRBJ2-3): KAGVTQTPRYLIKTRGQQVTLSCSPISGHRSVSWYQQTPGQGLQFLFEYFSETQRNKGNFPGRFSGRQFSNSRSEMNVSTLELGDSALYLCASSTLAESTDTQYFGPGTRLTVL.